The rows below give T cell receptor gamma chains drawn from one sample of a study of Vδ1+ human thymocytes. With CATT, TCRdb re-called clones from the multiplex PCR reads. The data show 9,500 to 13,000 gamma-chain clones, over 40% seen once. The sequenced material came from Vdelta1+ gamma-delta thymocytes from the thymus. The receptors shown here come from a boy in the first two years of life who had congenital heart surgery. CDR3s include the opening cysteine and the closing phenylalanine or tryptophan. The order of the fields is J gene, clone size, V gene, CDR3 protein, CDR3 DNA. For some rows the clone size is stated as once, few or many, or as a class when expanded; others skip it.

TRGJ1/TRGJ2	NA	TRGV8	CATWDYNKKLF	TGTGCCACCTGGGATTACAATAAGAAACTCTTT
TRGJ1/TRGJ2	NA	TRGV9	CALWEATGWKLF	TGTGCCTTGTGGGAGGCGACGGGGTGGAAACTCTTT
TRGJP1	few	TRGV4	CATWDGAGWFKIF	TGTGCCACCTGGGATGGGGCTGGTTGGTTCAAGATATTT
TRGJ1/TRGJ2	few	TRGV8	CATWDSYYKKLF	TGTGCCACCTGGGATAGTTATTATAAGAAACTATTT
TRGJ1/TRGJ2	NA	TRGV9	CALWEVHYVEKLF	TGTGCCTTGTGGGAGGTGCATTACGTTGAGAAACTCTTT
TRGJP1	few	TRGV4	CATWARTGWFKIF	TGTGCCACCTGGGCTCGCACTGGTTGGTTCAAGATATTT
TRGJ1/TRGJ2	NA	TRGV9	CALWEVIMGKLSEKLF	TGTGCCTTGTGGGAGGTGATCATGGGCAAGCTCAGCGAGAAACTCTTT
TRGJ1/TRGJ2	NA	TRGV9	CALWESRVYYKKLF	TGTGCCTTGTGGGAGTCCCGGGTGTATTATAAGAAACTCTTT
TRGJ1/TRGJ2	few	TRGV9	CALWEDEHYYKKLF	TGTGCCTTGTGGGAGGACGAACATTATTATAAGAAACTCTTT
TRGJ1/TRGJ2	medium-sized	TRGV9	CALWEVRYKKLF	TGTGCCTTGTGGGAGGTGCGGTATAAGAAACTCTTT
TRGJP2	few	TRGV9	CALWEPPYSSDWIKTF	TGTGCCTTGTGGGAGCCGCCTTATAGTAGTGATTGGATCAAGACGTTT
TRGJ1/TRGJ2	few	TRGV5	CATWDRRYYKKLF	TGTGCCACCTGGGATCGGCGTTATTATAAGAAACTCTTT
TRGJ1/TRGJ2	NA	TRGV4	CATWYGNRYKKLF	TGTGCCACCTGGTATGGGAATCGGTATAAGAAACTCTTT
TRGJ1/TRGJ2	NA	TRGV9	CALWVGRGKLF	TGTGCCTTGTGGGTAGGACGAGGGAAACTCTTT
TRGJ1/TRGJ2	NA	TRGV9	CALGMGGYYKKLF	TGTGCCTTGGGTATGGGAGGGTATTATAAGAAACTCTTT
TRGJ1/TRGJ2	NA	TRGV4	CATWDRYYKKLF	TGTGCCACCTGGGATCGATATTATAAGAAACTCTTT
TRGJ1/TRGJ2	few	TRGV4	CATWDVLYYKKLF	TGTGCCACCTGGGATGTTCTTTATTATAAGAAACTCTTT
TRGJ1/TRGJ2	NA	TRGV9	CALWEVSSPRVAKELF	TGTGCCTTGTGGGAGGTATCGTCCCCTCGAGTTGCTAAGGAACTCTTT
TRGJ1/TRGJ2	few	TRGV5	CATWDRVFYYKKLF	TGTGCCACCTGGGACAGAGTATTTTATTATAAGAAACTCTTT
TRGJ1/TRGJ2	NA	TRGV9	CALWGGDYYKKLF	TGTGCCTTGTGGGGGGGGGATTATTATAAGAAACTCTTT
TRGJ1/TRGJ2	NA	TRGV5	CATWDRPYYKKLF	TGTGCCACCTGGGACCGTCCTTATTATAAGAAACTCTTT
TRGJ1/TRGJ2	few	TRGV9	CALWEVHGKKLF	TGTGCCTTGTGGGAGGTGCATGGTAAGAAACTCTTT
TRGJP	few	TRGV9	CALWVIRQELGKKIKVF	TGTGCCTTGTGGGTGATACGGCAAGAGTTGGGCAAAAAAATCAAGGTATTT
TRGJ1/TRGJ2	few	TRGV3	CATWDRLCYKKLF	TGTGCCACCTGGGACAGGCTTTGTTATAAGAAACTCTTT
TRGJ1/TRGJ2	NA	TRGV9	CALWEVPSGEKLF	TGTGCCTTGTGGGAGGTGCCCTCGGGGGAGAAACTCTTT
TRGJ1/TRGJ2	few	TRGV4	CATWEGRGDYYKKLF	TGTGCCACCTGGGAGGGGCGGGGGGATTATTATAAGAAACTCTTT
TRGJ1/TRGJ2	few	TRGV9	CALWEGNYKKLF	TGTGCCTTGTGGGAGGGGAATTATAAGAAACTCTTT
TRGJ1/TRGJ2	NA	TRGV9	CALWEVGKKLF	TGTGCCTTGTGGGAGGTAGGGAAGAAACTCTTT
TRGJ1/TRGJ2	NA	TRGV9	CALWEVVSEKLF	TGTGCCTTGTGGGAGGTGGTTAGCGAGAAACTCTTT
TRGJ1/TRGJ2	medium-sized	TRGV8	CATWDLYYKKLF	TGTGCCACCTGGGACCTTTATTATAAGAAACTCTTT
TRGJ1/TRGJ2	few	TRGV4	CATWDGPKRYKKLF	TGTGCCACCTGGGATGGGCCTAAACGTTATAAGAAACTCTTT
TRGJ1/TRGJ2	few	TRGV9	CALWEVSRNYKKLF	TGTGCCTTGTGGGAGGTTTCCCGTAACTATAAGAAACTCTTT
TRGJ1/TRGJ2	NA	TRGV9	CALWEVQDKKLF	TGTGCCTTGTGGGAGGTGCAAGATAAGAAACTCTTT
TRGJ1/TRGJ2	few	TRGV9	CALWEAAGSDYKKLF	TGTGCCTTGTGGGAGGCCGCCGGGTCGGATTATAAGAAACTCTTT
TRGJ1/TRGJ2	few	TRGV5	CATWDRQVGFYYKKLF	TGTGCCACCTGGGACAGGCAAGTCGGATTTTATTATAAGAAACTCTTT
TRGJP2	few	TRGV9	CALWEVSDWIKTF	TGTGCCTTGTGGGAGGTTAGTGATTGGATCAAGACGTTT
TRGJ1/TRGJ2	NA	TRGV9	CALWENHYYKKLF	TGTGCCTTGTGGGAGAACCATTATTATAAGAAACTCTTT
TRGJ1/TRGJ2	NA	TRGV2	CATWEGNKKLF	TGTGCCACCTGGGAGGGGAATAAGAAACTCTTT
TRGJ1/TRGJ2	few	TRGV4	CATWDGLRPYGCYKKLF	TGTGCCACCTGGGATGGGCTTAGACCGTATGGGTGTTATAAGAAACTCTTT
TRGJ1/TRGJ2	NA	TRGV5	CATWDFITKLF	TGTGCCACCTGGGACTTTATCACGAAACTCTTT
TRGJ1/TRGJ2	few	TRGV9	CALWDLREYKKLF	TGTGCCTTGTGGGACCTGCGGGAGTATAAGAAACTCTTT